Listed here are 19 T cell receptor beta chains from one sample, sequenced in a study of T-cell memory formation after mild COVID-19. From the 5' RACE reads, TCRdb called clonotypes with MiXCR, one entry per CDR3 protein. Here the sample spans about 110,000 distinct CDR3 sequences, approximately 21% being singletons. The sequencing input was PBMCs or a T cell subset sorted from them (not recorded which). The origin of the receptors is a man aged 18-30 years who had mild COVID-19 (a few samples of this study predate the infection). Cell type and time point are not known.

The chain is built from TRBV7-2 and TRBJ2-7; 7 bases align to TRBD1. This CDR3 is built from 13 residues. Germline lookup yields CDR1 SGHTA and CDR2 FQGNSA. V was pared by 4 bases and J by 3 bases, with 3 bases of the junction left unmatched. The CDR3, as DNA: TGTGCCAGCAGCTGGGCAGGGGGCTACGAGCAGTACGTC. Amino acids: CASSWAGGYEQYV.

This clonotype has more than one count but fewer than ten. The rearrangement joins TRBV4-1 to TRBJ2-5; the D gene is possibly TRBD2 (6 bases). Germline V gives CDR1 MGHRA, CDR2 YSYEKL. V gave up 2 bases and J gave up 4 bases, with 8 bases separating them. The CDR3 loop spans 13 amino acids. CDR3 protein: CASSQMGGETQYF. CDR3 DNA: TGCGCCAGCAGCCAAATGGGAGGAGAGACCCAGTACTTC.

This clonotype was observed a handful of times. This sequence joins TRBV4-1 and TRBJ1-6; D is unresolved. Trimming removed 6 bases at V and 0 bases at J, with 12 bases between. Germline V lookup: CDR1 MGHRA, CDR2 YSYEKL. The CDR3 has 16 amino acids. The CDR3: CASRKRFASYNSPLHF. The CDR3 DNA reads TGCGCCAGCAGGAAAAGGTTCGCCTCCTATAATTCACCCCTCCACTTT.

V and J are TRBV6-1 and TRBJ2-1, with D maybe TRBD2 (6 bases). The germline V gene has CDR1 MNHNS and CDR2 SASEGT. Trimming removed 1 base from V and 2 bases from J, with 9 bases in between. This CDR3 is built from 15 residues. As DNA, the CDR3 is TGTGCCAGCAGTGAAGGGGGCGGGACCTACAATGAGCAGTTCTTC. Translating gives CASSEGGGTYNEQFF.

In its sample, this clonotype was seen a few times. V gene TRBV4-1 combines with J gene TRBJ1-4; 8 bases map to TRBD1. Germline assignment: CDR1 MGHRA and CDR2 YSYEKL. This CDR3 region has 16 residues. V lost 2 bases, J lost 7 bases, and 9 bases stayed unmatched. CDR3 region: CASSQTGTGIGEKLFF. Written as DNA, the CDR3 is TGCGCCAGCAGCCAAACCGGGACAGGTATAGGTGAAAAACTGTTTTTT.

The chain has TRBV12-3 or TRBV12-4 and TRBJ2-7; 7 bases are a match to TRBD1. The CDR3 spans 16 residues. Unmatched junction bases numbered 17, after V lost 5 bases and J lost 7 bases. CDR3: CASSDRQGRFYNEQYF. The CDR3, as DNA: TGTGCCAGCAGTGACCGACAGGGCCGATTTTACAATGAGCAGTACTTC.

V usage is TRBV7-6 and J usage is TRBJ2-3, with unresolved D. V was clipped by 8 bases and J by 4 bases, with 19 bases between them. The CDR3 sequence is 15 residues long. Per germline, CDR1 SGHVS and CDR2 FNYEAQ. DNA for the CDR3: TGTGCCAGCGTAACCAGCGACACCATCGCAGATACGCAGTATTTT. Encoded protein: CASVTSDTIADTQYF.

The chain employs TRBV6-2 or TRBV6-3 and TRBJ2-3; D unresolved. From germline, CDR1 is MNHEY and CDR2 SVGEGT. The V gene lost 2 bases and the J gene lost 0 bases, with 9 bases spanning the gap. The CDR3 sequence is 15 residues long. The CDR3 loop is CASSYPSPSTDTQYF. CDR3 coding DNA: TGTGCCAGCAGTTACCCGTCTCCTAGCACAGATACGCAGTATTTT.

V usage is TRBV4-1 and J usage is TRBJ2-7; a possible D gene is TRBD2 (5 bases). CDR3 length: 13 amino acids. Deletions cut 1 base from V and 3 bases from J, with 7 bases between. Germline CDR1 MGHRA, CDR2 YSYEKL. CDR3 nucleotides: TGCGCCAGCAGCCAAGTCCGGGGCTACGAGCAGTACTTC. Translation gives CASSQVRGYEQYF.

In its sample, this clonotype was seen a few times. This chain joins TRBV7-9 and TRBJ2-7; D perhaps matches TRBD1 (6 bases). This CDR3 has 15 residues. The germline CDR1 and CDR2 sequences are SEHNR and FQNEAQ (reference sequence). V was cut by 1 base and J by 2 bases, with 12 bases left in between. CDR3: CASSLVTGQAYEQYF. DNA for the CDR3: TGTGCCAGCAGCTTAGTGACAGGTCAAGCCTACGAGCAGTACTTC. Supplemented by reference TRBV7-9 and TRBJ2-7, the full variable domain reads DTGVSQNPRHKITKRGQNVTFRCDPISEHNRLYWYRQTLGQGPEFLTYFQNEAQLEKSRLLSDRFSAERPKGSFSTLEIQRTEQGDSAMYLCASSLVTGQAYEQYFGPGTRLTVT.

In its sample, this clonotype was seen a few times. This chain links TRBV11-2 with TRBJ2-1, with D possibly TRBD2 on 5 matching bases. The CDR3 is made up of 17 amino acids. V dropped 1 base and J dropped 6 bases, with 19 bases sitting between them. CDR1 is SGHAT and CDR2 is FQNNGV in the germline V gene. CDR3 sequence reads: CASSLGNTRAEFNEQFF. The CDR3 DNA reads as TGTGCCAGCAGCTTAGGGAATACTAGGGCAGAATTCAATGAGCAGTTCTTC.

The rearrangement joins TRBV5-4 to TRBJ2-5; 9 bases are shared with TRBD1. CDR3 size: 16 residues. Germline CDR1 reads SGHNT; CDR2 reads YYREEE (reference sequence). The ends lost 4 bases at V and 4 bases at J; junction bases unmatched: 11. CDR3 DNA sequence: TGTGCCAGCAGCCGGACGGGACAGGGTATGGGAGAGACCCAGTACTTC. This codes for CASSRTGQGMGETQYF.

This clonotype turned up a few times. This chain links TRBV12-3 or TRBV12-4 with TRBJ1-1, with D possibly TRBD1 on 5 matching bases. Trimming removed 7 bases at V and 5 bases at J, with 17 bases between. This CDR3 is built from 14 residues. The CDR3 reads CASTPGASQTEAFF. The CDR3 region has the DNA TGTGCCAGCACCCCTGGGGCGTCACAAACTGAAGCTTTCTTT.

The chain links TRBV16 to TRBJ2-7, with 8 bases aligning to TRBD2. Germline lookup yields CDR1 KGHSY and CDR2 FQNENV. V lost 4 bases and J lost 5; bases outside the gene matches: 16. The CDR3 has 17 amino acids. Here the CDR3 reads CASSRPCAGGLLDEQYV. The CDR3 coding sequence is TGTGCCAGCAGCCGCCCCTGTGCGGGGGGACTCCTAGACGAGCAGTACGTC.

The gene calls are TRBV18 and TRBJ2-3; D gene unclear. Looked up from germline, CDR1 is KGHSH and CDR2 is LQKENI. Trimming left V 0 bases short and J 1 base short, with 5 bases between. This CDR3 region has 14 residues. CDR3 in amino acids: CASSPPMGTDTQYF. CDR3 sequence (DNA): TGTGCCAGCTCACCACCTATGGGCACAGATACGCAGTATTTT.

This chain joins TRBV5-6 and TRBJ2-1; TRBD2 matches 12 bases. With V trimmed by 4 bases and J by 8 bases, 13 bases remained unmatched. The germline V gene encodes CDR1 SGHDT and CDR2 YYEEEE. This CDR3 has 17 amino acids. The CDR3 sequence: CASSQPLAGGPGDEQFF. Written as DNA, the CDR3 is TGTGCCAGCAGCCAACCCCTAGCGGGGGGGCCGGGTGATGAGCAGTTCTTC. The variable domain in full, completed from reference TRBV5-6 and TRBJ2-1, reads DAGVTQSPTHLIKTRGQQVTLRCSPKSGHDTVSWYQQALGQGPQFIFQYYEEEERQRGNFPDRFSGHQFPNYSSELNVNALLLGDSALYLCASSQPLAGGPGDEQFFGPGTRLTVL.

The genes are TRBV9 and TRBJ2-7; TRBD1 agrees at 8 bases. The CDR3 contains 15 residues. Per germline, CDR1 SGDLS and CDR2 YYNGEE. The ends lost 1 base at V and 5 bases at J; junction bases unmatched: 8. CDR3 coding DNA: TGTGCCAGCAGCGTACAGGGGGCAGGGTACGACGAGCAGTACTTC. It specifies CASSVQGAGYDEQYF.

This clonotype was observed a few times. The chain uses TRBV7-9 and TRBJ2-7, with D possibly TRBD2 on 5 matching bases. CDR1 SEHNR and CDR2 FQNEAQ come from the germline V gene (reference sequence). The CDR3 extends over 16 amino acids. V lost 4 bases to trimming and J lost 4 bases, with 20 bases between them. The chain's CDR3 is CASSSSPVLGVYEQYF. The CDR3 DNA reads TGTGCCAGCAGCTCCTCCCCGGTTCTGGGAGTGTACGAGCAGTACTTC. Supplemented by reference TRBV7-9 and TRBJ2-7, the full variable domain reads DTGVSQNPRHKITKRGQNVTFRCDPISEHNRLYWYRQTLGQGPEFLTYFQNEAQLEKSRLLSDRFSAERPKGSFSTLEIQRTEQGDSAMYLCASSSSPVLGVYEQYFGPGTRLTVT.

The rearrangement links TRBV7-8 to TRBJ1-2; D unclear. CDR3 size: 14 residues. Germline V gene sequence: CDR1 SGHVS, CDR2 FQNEAQ. V shed 3 bases and J shed 2 bases, with 10 bases lying between them. The CDR3 protein is CASSLGIMNYGYTF. CDR3 in DNA: TGTGCCAGCAGCTTGGGCATCATGAACTATGGCTACACCTTC. Supplemented by reference TRBV7-8 and TRBJ1-2, the full variable domain reads GAGVSQSPRYKVAKRGQDVALRCDPISGHVSLFWYQQALGQGPEFLTYFQNEAQLDKSGLPSDRFFAERPEGSVSTLKIQRTQQEDSAVYLCASSLGIMNYGYTFGSGTRLTVV.